The 3 T cell receptor beta chains listed next were all sequenced from one sample in a study of tissue T cells after allogeneic stem cell transplantation (dated by TCRdb to 2022 to 2024). According to the study, the label for this sample's time point signals: human tissue collected at research (rapid) autopsy. Over a three-year period, roughly seven adult allo-HCT recipients who had steroid-refractory GVHD were prospectively enrolled in a research-autopsy study. Libraries were constructed by the immunoSEQ multiplex PCR assay. Held by TCRdb, this immuneACCESS table contains in-frame sequences only and omits some clones. Under half of the omission traces to an unresolved V gene where checked; the cause of the rest is unknown. Present in this sample are several thousand clones, approximately 74% of which were seen just once. In total, the top ten clones hold around 5% of the sample. The sample was left colon tissue, taken at autopsy. These receptors were obtained from a male patient aged 60 or over with steroid-refractory graft-versus-host disease after an allogeneic stem cell transplant. Some T cells may derive from the graft donor when a transplant has been performed.

The chain uses TRBV7-8 and TRBJ1-4; TRBD1 is a possible D gene (6 bases). Trimming cost V 0 bases and J 6 bases, with 17 bases left between them. Germline CDR1 SGHVS, CDR2 FQNEAQ. The CDR3 totals 17 residues. The CDR3 spells CASSLAEGVYADEKLFF. In DNA form, the CDR3 reads TGTGCCAGCAGCTTAGCTGAGGGGGTTTACGCTGATGAAAAACTGTTTTTT.

The chain employs TRBV28 and TRBJ1-4; weak D call: TRBD1 (6 bases). The CDR3 runs to 13 residues. With 6 bases removed from V and 6 bases from J, the gap between germline ends came to 11 bases. Germline-derived CDR1 and CDR2 are MDHEN and SYDVKM. CDR3 protein: CASRQTGDEKLFF. DNA of the CDR3: TGTGCCAGCAGGCAGACAGGAGATGAAAAACTGTTTTTT.

Sample share makes this clone large. The chain employs TRBV9 and TRBJ1-6; 9 bases agree with TRBD1. V lost 3 bases and J lost 6; bases outside the gene matches: 4. CDR3 length equals 15 residues. The V gene's germline CDR1 is SGDLS and CDR2 YYNGEE. CDR3 protein: CASSGRQGGNSPLHF. For the CDR3, the DNA is TGTGCCAGCAGCGGCAGACAGGGGGGTAATTCACCCCTCCACTTT.